Following are 20 T cell receptor beta chains from one sample sequenced in a study of shared clonotypes between healthy human individuals. The table came from immunoSEQ multiplex PCR; TCRdb's copy has only in-frame clones and leaves some out. The sample includes some 1,100,000 clones, approximately 80% of them seen just once. Source material: memory CD4+ T cells from PBMCs. Subset defined: CD45RA-negative fraction. The source of these receptors is a man younger than 30 in good health. Some clones in this sample may be carry-over from other donors' samples.

The gene calls are TRBV10-2 and TRBJ2-7; tentatively, D is TRBD1 or TRBD2 (5 bases each). From germline, CDR1 is WSHSY and CDR2 SAAADI. CDR3 size: 16 residues. Trimming removed 6 bases from V and 5 bases from J, with 23 bases in between. In nucleotides, the CDR3 is TGCGCCAGCAGGTTGGGGGTAGGGCTTCTTTGGGACGAGCAGTACTTC. Its translation is CASRLGVGLLWDEQYF.

The V gene is TRBV28, the J gene TRBJ1-1; TRBD1 matches 9 bases. The V and J ends lost 2 bases and 7 bases, in that order; junction bases with no gene match: 11. The CDR3 sequence is 16 residues long. Per the germline V gene, CDR1 is MDHEN and CDR2 is SYDVKM. Written as DNA, the CDR3 is TGTGCCAGCAGTTTAACTCTACAGGGGGCGCGGAGTGAAGCTTTCTTT. Amino acid sequence: CASSLTLQGARSEAFF.

CDR3 DNA sequence: TGCGCCAGCAGCGATCCCAGCGGGAGTCTTCATACGCAGTATTTT. It codes for CASSDPSGSLHTQYF. V gene TRBV5-1 combines with J gene TRBJ2-3, with TRBD2 matching over 8 bases. The germline V gene has CDR1 SGHRS and CDR2 YFSETQ. Trimming removed 4 bases from V and 7 bases from J; junction bases left unmatched: 11. This CDR3 spans 15 amino acids.

The V and J genes are TRBV7-2 and TRBJ1-5; no definite D call. With 1 base removed from V and 2 bases from J, the gap between germline ends came to 9 bases. This CDR3 comprises 15 residues. Germline lookup yields CDR1 SGHTA and CDR2 FQGNSA. DNA of the CDR3: TGTGCCAGCAGCTTAGGACTCGACGGCAATCAGCCCCAGCATTTT. This gives the protein CASSLGLDGNQPQHF.

This chain connects TRBV5-4 to TRBJ2-4; D possibly corresponds to TRBD2 (5 bases). CDR1 SGHNT and CDR2 YYREEE come from the germline V gene (reference sequence). The CDR3 totals 14 residues. V was shortened by 4 bases and J by 6 bases, with 14 bases between the two germline ends. CDR3 loop: CASSKTQEGNIQYF. CDR3 nucleotides: TGTGCCAGCAGCAAGACCCAAGAGGGAAACATTCAGTACTTC. Full variable domain (missing parts from reference TRBV5-4 and TRBJ2-4): ETGVTQSPTHLIKTRGQQVTLRCSSQSGHNTVSWYQQALGQGPQFIFQYYREEENGRGNFPPRFSGLQFPNYSSELNVNALELDDSALYLCASSKTQEGNIQYFGAGTRLSVL.

As to this clone: The same CDR3 arises from other DNA sequences in this sample as well. This chain uses TRBV11-2 with TRBJ2-3; the D call may be TRBD1 or TRBD2 (5 bases each). The CDR3 consists of 13 residues. V shed 3 bases and J shed 3 bases, with 7 bases lying between them. From germline, CDR1 is SGHAT and CDR2 FQNNGV. CDR3 sequence (DNA): TGTGCCAGCAGCTTGGGGGAGACAGATACGCAGTATTTT. This encodes CASSLGETDTQYF. Full variable domain (remainder filled in from reference TRBV11-2 and TRBJ2-3): EAGVAQSPRYKIIEKRQSVAFWCNPISGHATLYWYQQILGQGPKLLIQFQNNGVVDDSQLPKDRFSAERLKGVDSTLKIQPAKLEDSAVYLCASSLGETDTQYFGPGTRLTVL.

The chain couples TRBV7-8 to TRBJ2-2, with 9 bases matching TRBD2. Per the germline V gene, CDR1 is SGHVS and CDR2 is FQNEAQ. CDR3 length: 16 residues. V gave up 4 bases and J gave up 0 bases; unmatched junction bases: 3. The DNA of the CDR3 is TGTGCCAGCAGCTCGGAGCGGGGGGCGAACACCGGGGAGCTGTTTTTT. Translating gives CASSSERGANTGELFF. Full variable domain (missing parts from reference TRBV7-8 and TRBJ2-2): GAGVSQSPRYKVAKRGQDVALRCDPISGHVSLFWYQQALGQGPEFLTYFQNEAQLDKSGLPSDRFFAERPEGSVSTLKIQRTQQEDSAVYLCASSSERGANTGELFFGEGSRLTVL.

The rearrangement joins TRBV7-9 to TRBJ2-1; 7 nucleotides agree with TRBD2. V was clipped by 0 bases and J by 7 bases; unmatched bases: 18. The germline V gene has CDR1 SEHNR and CDR2 FQNEAQ (reference sequence). The CDR3 is made up of 19 amino acids. The CDR3 DNA reads as TGTGCCAGCAGCTTAGCCGGACCGGGATCGGCGGGAGTGGTTAATGAGCAGTTCTTC. Translation: CASSLAGPGSAGVVNEQFF.

This chain links TRBV6-1 with TRBJ1-2, with a weak D call TRBD1 (6 bases). The CDR3 contains 13 residues. Germline CDR1 is MNHNS and CDR2 is SASEGT. Deletions cut 5 bases from V and 3 bases from J, with 10 bases between. CDR3 sequence (DNA): TGTGCCAGCAGTAGGAACAGGGACTATGGCTACACCTTC. It encodes CASSRNRDYGYTF.

Comment on this clone: Other DNA sequences in this sample translate to the same CDR3. V and J are TRBV18 and TRBJ2-7; D gene unclear. Germline V gene lookup returns CDR1 KGHSH and CDR2 LQKENI. The CDR3 loop spans 14 amino acids. Trimming removed 3 bases at V and 0 bases at J, with 9 bases between. The CDR3 here is CASSPGATSYEQYF. As DNA, the CDR3 is TGTGCCAGCTCACCTGGAGCCACCTCCTACGAGCAGTACTTC.

This chain connects TRBV2 to TRBJ1-4; no clear D. In germline, CDR1 is SNHLY, CDR2 FYNNEI. The V end lost 6 bases, the J end lost 0 bases, and 5 bases lay between the germline ends. The CDR3 is 13 amino acids. The CDR3 loop reads CASRAPTNEKLFF. CDR3 nucleotide sequence: TGTGCCAGCAGGGCGCCAACTAATGAAAAACTGTTTTTT.

This clone was seen only a few times. The gene calls are TRBV4-1 and TRBJ2-5; TRBD2 is a possible D gene (6 bases). The J call may be mistaken, given a closer DNA end match to TRBJ2-7. The CDR3 totals 15 residues. Germline assignment: CDR1 MGHRA and CDR2 YSYEKL. CDR3 sequence (DNA): TGCGCCAGCAGCCGAGGACCCGGGGGCTCCTACGAGCAGTACTTC. It translates to CASSRGPGGSYEQYF.

J is TRBJ1-2 and V is TRBV13, with TRBD1 identical over 7 bases. The CDR3 contains 15 residues. Germline V gene lookup returns CDR1 PRHDT and CDR2 FYEKMQ (reference sequence). The trim removed 4 bases at V and 4 bases at J, leaving 9 bases unmatched. The CDR3 nucleotides are TGTGCCAGCAGCTGGCGGACAGGAGGCGCCTATGGCTACACCTTC. It codes for CASSWRTGGAYGYTF.

J is TRBJ1-1 and V is TRBV28, with a weak D call TRBD1 (5 bases). There are 14 residues in the CDR3. V was cut by 3 bases and J by 7 bases, with 15 bases left in between. Germline V lookup: CDR1 MDHEN, CDR2 SYDVKM. Here the CDR3 reads CASSLGRTRGEAFF. CDR3 DNA sequence: TGTGCCAGCAGTTTGGGACGGACGAGGGGTGAAGCTTTCTTT.

This clone showed up just a few times. The DNA of the CDR3 is TGTGCCAGCAGCTTAGTATCTAGCGCGTCCTACAATGAGCAGTTCTTC. It encodes CASSLVSSASYNEQFF. The rearrangement joins TRBV7-2 to TRBJ2-1; D is perhaps TRBD2 (6 bases). The CDR3 runs 16 residues. CDR1 is SGHTA and CDR2 is FQGNSA in the germline V gene. V was clipped by 1 base and J by 1 base, with 11 bases between them.

Notes on this clone: Other DNA sequences within the sample encode an identical CDR3. The chain recombines TRBV27 with TRBJ1-1; a weak D match, TRBD1 (5 bases). The V and J ends lost 0 bases and 6 bases respectively, with 8 bases between them. From germline, CDR1 is MNHEY and CDR2 SMNVEV (reference sequence). The CDR3 has 13 amino acids. The CDR3 is CASSLSGRAEAFF. The CDR3 DNA sequence: TGTGCCAGCAGTTTATCTGGCAGGGCTGAAGCTTTCTTT.

The table lists this clone with a count of one. The V gene is TRBV6-1, the J gene TRBJ2-1; perhaps TRBD1 as D (5 bases). The V gene lost 1 base and the J gene lost 9 bases, with 13 bases spanning the gap. Germline CDR1 is MNHNS and CDR2 is SASEGT. The CDR3 is 14 residues long. The DNA of the CDR3 is TGTGCCAGCAGTGAAGTCAGGGAACGGAGTGAGCAGTTCTTC. Amino acid sequence: CASSEVRERSEQFF.

The chain combines TRBV28 with TRBJ1-2; 10 bases map to TRBD1. Germline V gene lookup returns CDR1 MDHEN and CDR2 SYDVKM. V gave up 8 bases and J gave up 2 bases; unmatched junction bases: 8. The CDR3 consists of 15 residues. This chain's CDR3 is CASRDRGVPNYGYTF. CDR3 in DNA: TGTGCCAGCCGGGACAGGGGCGTTCCAAACTATGGCTACACCTTC.

This rearrangement joins TRBV7-6 to TRBJ2-1; 7 nucleotides line up with TRBD1. This CDR3 is 14 amino acids long. The trim removed 5 bases at V and 6 bases at J, leaving 7 bases unmatched. Germline CDR1 is SGHVS and CDR2 is FNYEAQ. As DNA, the CDR3 is TGTGCCAGCAGCCGCCGACAGGGCTCCAATGAGCAGTTCTTC. It translates to CASSRRQGSNEQFF.

V and J are TRBV29-1 and TRBJ2-3; 9 bases line up with TRBD2. Germline values: CDR1 SQVTM, CDR2 ANQGSEA. Trimming at V came to 6 bases and at J to 3 bases, leaving 13 bases not matched to a gene. The CDR3 length is 16 residues. CDR3 residues: CSVAIVAGDLTDTQYF. The CDR3 nucleotides are TGCAGCGTCGCTATAGTAGCGGGAGATTTGACAGATACGCAGTATTTT.